The clone carrying this T cell receptor beta chain was found a few times. Its specificity is unknown. After constant-region reverse-primer amplification, full-length variable regions underwent semi-nested PCR with Nested Universal Primer A. A single record per CDR3 protein comes from TCRdb applying MiXCR to the 5' RACE reads. The sample comprises tens of thousands of distinct CDR3 sequences, roughly 28% of which are singletons, and 2.1% rests with the top ten. Naive CD4+ cells had CD25+ Tregs removed. Findings and caveats of the study: Tumor Tregs overlapped most with tumor, then blood, naive CD4+ cells. Whole repertoires were not studied in the larger cohort, only one V-J beta rearrangement.

Specimen: naive CD4+ T cells sorted from blood. The subset is: naive CD4+ T cells, CD4+CD45RA+CD25-. This TCR derives from a female donor with breast cancer.

DNA of the CDR3: TGCGCCAGCAGCTTGGGGACAGACCTTATCCAAGAGACCCAGTACTTC. Its protein product is CASSLGTDLIQETQYF. This chain joins TRBV5-1 and TRBJ2-5; possibly TRBD1 for D (6 bases). Germline lookup yields CDR1 SGHRS and CDR2 YFSETQ. The CDR3 extends over 16 amino acids. Trimming cost V 0 bases and J 1 base, with 13 bases left between them.